One sample yielded the 25 T cell receptor beta chains listed below, sequenced in a study of blood T cell repertoires in COVID-19. Data came from immunoSEQ multiplex PCR; TCRdb stores just in-frame clones and leaves some out. The sample records 100,000 to 150,000 clones, roughly 89% being singletons. The sequenced sample was peripheral blood. These receptors all stem from a woman aged 55-70 years with COVID-19, enrolled during active disease.

This chain uses TRBV5-1 with TRBJ2-1; D call uncertain. There are 11 residues in the CDR3. Per the germline V gene, CDR1 is SGHRS and CDR2 is YFSETQ. V was trimmed by 2 bases and J by 9 bases, leaving 6 bases between them. The CDR3 loop is CASSLMSEQFF. CDR3 nucleotides: TGCGCCAGCAGCTTAATGAGTGAGCAGTTCTTC.

The chain employs TRBV3-1 (or the pseudogene TRBV3-2) and TRBJ1-2, with D perhaps matching TRBD1 (5 bases). The germline V gene has CDR1 LGHDT and CDR2 YNNKEL (reference sequence). The CDR3 has 13 residues. V dropped 2 bases and J dropped 5 bases, with 9 bases sitting between them. CDR3 sequence (DNA): TGTGCCAGCAGCCAAAGGGGTTATTATGGCTACACCTTC. Its protein product is CASSQRGYYGYTF.

The DNA of the CDR3 is TGTGCCACCACTGGACAGGGCCCTGAAGCTTTCTTT. Amino acid sequence: CATTGQGPEAFF. The genes are TRBV6-5 and TRBJ1-1; 8 bases line up with TRBD1. V lost 10 bases, J lost 6 bases, and 7 bases stayed unmatched. Germline V gene lookup returns CDR1 MNHEY and CDR2 SVGAGI. The CDR3 extends over 12 amino acids.

V and J are TRBV2 and TRBJ1-6; D not resolved. This CDR3 region has 16 residues. V lost 2 bases to trimming and J lost 0 bases, with 8 bases between them. The germline V gene encodes CDR1 SNHLY and CDR2 FYNNEI. The CDR3 nucleotides read TGTGCCAGCAGTGAACCCAGAAGCTCCTATAATTCACCCCTCCACTTT. Protein sequence: CASSEPRSSYNSPLHF.

The V call is TRBV3-1 (or the pseudogene TRBV3-2), the J call TRBJ2-3; 8 positions agree with TRBD1. The CDR3 runs 15 residues. The V and J ends lost 5 bases and 3 bases, in that order; junction bases with no gene match: 7. Germline V gene data show CDR1 as LGHDT and CDR2 as YNNKEL (reference sequence). The CDR3 sequence: CASSTTGAETDTQYF. The CDR3 DNA reads as TGTGCCAGCAGCACGACAGGGGCTGAGACAGATACGCAGTATTTT.

The V call is TRBV27, the J call TRBJ1-5, with D maybe TRBD1 (6 bases). The germline V gene has CDR1 MNHEY and CDR2 SMNVEV (reference sequence). The CDR3 length is 15 residues. V shed 6 bases and J shed 1 base, with 13 bases lying between them. CDR3 residues: CASRKRGLSNQPQHF. CDR3 sequence (DNA): TGTGCCAGCAGAAAAAGGGGGTTAAGCAATCAGCCCCAGCATTTT.

The chain is built from TRBV24-1 and TRBJ2-7; 7 bases are a match to TRBD1. This CDR3 contains 18 residues. Germline V CDR1 and CDR2: KGHDR, SFDVKD. The V segment lost 4 bases and the J segment 2 bases; nucleotides outside the gene matches: 16. This chain's CDR3 is CATSEPQLARGRTYEQYF. The CDR3 region has the DNA TGTGCCACCAGTGAACCGCAGCTGGCGAGGGGGCGTACCTACGAGCAGTACTTC.

The V and J genes are TRBV19 and TRBJ1-5; D gene uncertain. V was clipped by 4 bases and J by 9 bases, with 4 bases between them. Germline CDR1 reads LNHDA; CDR2 reads SQIVND (reference sequence). This CDR3 region has 10 residues. The CDR3 sequence is CASSTGPQHF. The CDR3 bases are TGTGCCAGTAGTACAGGGCCCCAGCATTTT.

The J gene is TRBJ1-3, the V gene TRBV6-5, with D maybe TRBD1 (6 bases). Trimming shortened V by 4 bases and J by 1 base, and 8 bases separated the two germline ends. Germline V gene sequence: CDR1 MNHEY, CDR2 SVGAGI. The CDR3 contains 14 residues. The CDR3 reads CASSFQGSGNTIYF. The DNA for the CDR3 is TGTGCCAGCAGTTTCCAGGGGTCTGGAAACACCATATATTTT.

V usage is TRBV18 and J usage is TRBJ1-6, with D unclear. Germline loops: CDR1 KGHSH, CDR2 LQKENI. Trimming shortened V by 2 bases and J by 4 bases, and 12 bases separated the two germline ends. The CDR3 is 16 amino acids. CDR3 DNA sequence: TGTGCCAGCTCACCATCAGTGGCCGGGTATAATTCACCCCTCCACTTT. Its protein product is CASSPSVAGYNSPLHF.

The V call is TRBV30, the J call TRBJ2-6; D unresolved. Germline V lookup: CDR1 GTSNPN, CDR2 SVGIG (reference sequence). This CDR3 is built from 11 residues. Trimming stripped 6 bases from V and 4 bases from J, with 4 bases between. In DNA, the CDR3 is TGTGCCTGCCAGGGGGCCAACGTCCTGACTTTC. As protein: CACQGANVLTF.

The CDR3 region is CASSWGHEGETQYF. The CDR3 DNA follows: TGTGCCAGCAGCTGGGGACACGAGGGTGAGACCCAGTACTTC. The rearrangement uses TRBV5-6 and TRBJ2-5, with D perhaps matching TRBD1 (6 bases). CDR1 and CDR2 (germline): SGHDT, YYEEEE. V lost 3 bases to trimming and J lost 5 bases, with 14 bases between them. The CDR3 has 14 amino acids.

This sequence joins TRBV6-2 or TRBV6-3 and TRBJ2-4; 11 bases match TRBD2. The trim removed 2 bases at V and 1 base at J, leaving 7 bases unmatched. Germline loops: CDR1 MNHEY, CDR2 SVGEGT. The CDR3 has 18 residues. CDR3 sequence: CASSYGLAGGSAKNIQYF. The CDR3 DNA reads TGTGCCAGCAGTTACGGCCTAGCGGGGGGTTCGGCCAAAAACATTCAGTACTTC.

The V gene is TRBV27, the J gene TRBJ2-5; perhaps TRBD1 as D (5 bases). This CDR3 has 14 amino acids. Germline V lookup: CDR1 MNHEY, CDR2 SMNVEV (reference sequence). Deletions cut 3 bases from V and 5 bases from J, with 13 bases between. The CDR3 nucleotides read TGTGCCAGCAGTTTTCAGGGCGAGTGGGAGACCCAGTACTTC. Translated: CASSFQGEWETQYF.

V usage is TRBV9 and J usage is TRBJ2-3; a weak D match, TRBD2 (6 bases). The CDR3 contains 15 residues. Trimming stripped 3 bases from V and 2 bases from J, with 13 bases between. Germline CDR1 reads SGDLS; CDR2 reads YYNGEE. The DNA of the CDR3 is TGTGCCAGCAGCGCCTCGGGGGTTCACACAGATACGCAGTATTTT. Its protein is CASSASGVHTDTQYF.

This rearrangement joins TRBV5-6 to TRBJ2-3, with no clear D. The germline V and J ends were trimmed by 0 bases and 1 base, with 9 bases remaining between them. The CDR3 is 15 residues long. CDR1 is SGHDT and CDR2 is YYEEEE in the germline V gene. The CDR3 loop is CASSLARSRTDTQYF. DNA for the CDR3: TGTGCCAGCAGCTTGGCTAGATCCCGCACAGATACGCAGTATTTT.

CDR3 amino acids: CASSVGQRYGYTF. CDR3 DNA sequence: TGTGCCAGTAGTGTCGGACAGCGATATGGCTACACCTTC. The chain joins TRBV19 to TRBJ1-2; TRBD1 is a possible D gene (6 bases). Trimming removed 5 bases from V and 5 bases from J, with 12 bases in between. This CDR3 has 13 amino acids. Looked up from germline, CDR1 is LNHDA and CDR2 is SQIVND (reference sequence).

This rearrangement joins TRBV9 to TRBJ1-2, with D unclear. The germline V gene encodes CDR1 SGDLS and CDR2 YYNGEE. CDR3 length: 15 amino acids. The V end was cut by 0 bases, the J end by 8 bases, with 17 bases between. CDR3 DNA: TGTGCCAGCAGCGTAGCTCTCGAAGGGAGAAGGGGCTACACCTTC. Translated: CASSVALEGRRGYTF.

Here the CDR3 DNA reads TGCGCCAGCAGTCAATCTCTGGTCTCACTTCCCTACGAGCAGTACTTC. The encoded protein is CASSQSLVSLPYEQYF. J is TRBJ2-7 and V is TRBV23-1; no reliable D call. TRBV23-1 is marked as an open reading frame, function uncertain. V was cut by 0 bases and J by 2 bases, with 14 bases left in between. This CDR3 has 16 amino acids.

In this sample, this clone turned up a few times. The rearrangement uses TRBV4-3 and TRBJ1-6; tentatively, D is TRBD1 (6 bases). The CDR3 extends over 14 amino acids. The V gene lost 0 bases and the J gene lost 10 bases, with 10 bases spanning the gap. Per the germline V gene, CDR1 is LGHNA and CDR2 is YSLEER. As DNA, the CDR3 is TGCGCCAGCAGCCAAGACAGGGGACAATCACCCCTCCACTTT. It yields the protein CASSQDRGQSPLHF.

The V gene is TRBV5-1, the J gene TRBJ2-1; TRBD2 matches 8 bases. Trimming at V came to 5 bases and at J to 9 bases, leaving 13 bases not matched to a gene. The CDR3 sequence is 15 residues long. In germline, CDR1 is SGHRS, CDR2 YFSETQ. DNA for the CDR3: TGCGCCAGCAGAAATTTCGGAACTAGCGGTTCTGAGCAGTTCTTC. Protein: CASRNFGTSGSEQFF.

The V call is TRBV7-2, the J call TRBJ1-1; TRBD1 agrees at 9 bases. Germline V gene sequence: CDR1 SGHTA, CDR2 FQGNSA. Trimming cost V 3 bases and J 7 bases; bases outside gene matches: 9. The CDR3 covers 15 residues. The CDR3 here is CASSFDRDRVREAFF. CDR3 coding DNA: TGTGCCAGCAGCTTTGACCGGGACAGGGTCCGTGAAGCTTTCTTT.

The chain joins TRBV7-6 to TRBJ2-3; TRBD2 is a possible D gene (6 bases). V was trimmed by 0 bases and J by 3 bases, leaving 13 bases between them. Germline loops: CDR1 SGHVS, CDR2 FNYEAQ. The CDR3 contains 16 residues. CDR3 nucleotide sequence: TGTGCCAGCAGCTTAGCGGAGGGTTATGAAACAGATACGCAGTATTTT. Amino acid sequence: CASSLAEGYETDTQYF. The whole variable domain, filled in from reference TRBV7-6 and TRBJ2-3, reads GAGVSQSPRYKVTKRGQDVALRCDPISGHVSLYWYRQALGQGPEFLTYFNYEAQQDKSGLPNDRFSAERPEGSISTLTIQRTEQRDSAMYRCASSLAEGYETDTQYFGPGTRLTVL.

The genes are TRBV21-1 and TRBJ1-2. TRBV21-1 is designated a pseudogene. CDR3 length: 18 residues. CDR3 in amino acids: CASSKGPDTGVRSYGYTF. For the CDR3, the DNA is TGTGCCAGCAGCAAAGGCCCCGATACGGGAGTTAGGAGCTATGGCTACACCTTC.

The CDR3 here is CASSMARGRTEAFF. CDR3 coding DNA: TGTGCCAGTAGTATGGCCAGGGGGAGGACTGAAGCTTTCTTT. The chain combines TRBV19 with TRBJ1-1, with 7 positions matching TRBD1. The CDR3 spans 14 residues. CDR1 and CDR2 from the germline V gene are LNHDA and SQIVND (reference sequence). V shed 3 bases and J 5 bases; nucleotides not matched to a gene: 6.